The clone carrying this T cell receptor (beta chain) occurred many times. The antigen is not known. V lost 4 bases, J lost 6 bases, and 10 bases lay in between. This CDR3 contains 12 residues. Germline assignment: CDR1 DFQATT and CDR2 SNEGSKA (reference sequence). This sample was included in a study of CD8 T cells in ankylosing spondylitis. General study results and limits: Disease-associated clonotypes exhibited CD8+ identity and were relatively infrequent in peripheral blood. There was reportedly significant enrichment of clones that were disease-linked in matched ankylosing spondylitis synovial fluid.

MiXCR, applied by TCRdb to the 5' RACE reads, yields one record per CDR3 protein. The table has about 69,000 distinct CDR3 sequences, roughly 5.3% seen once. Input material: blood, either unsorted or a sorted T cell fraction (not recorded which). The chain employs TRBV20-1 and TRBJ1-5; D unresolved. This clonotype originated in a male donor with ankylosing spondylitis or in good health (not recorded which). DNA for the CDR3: TGCAGTGCTAAAGGGATCGGTCAGCCCCAGCATTTT. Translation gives CSAKGIGQPQHF.